This T cell receptor beta chain was captured in a study of T cell clones after liver transplantation. Study-level information: Standard immunosuppression, with no induction, continued until 12-24 months after transplant.

This table comes from immunoSEQ multiplex PCR, and its TCRdb copy is limited to in-frame clones, with some not included. This sample has approximately 51,000 clones, with 85% to 90% found just once. Trimming took 2 bases from V and 1 from J, leaving 12 bases between them. The CDR3 length is 15 residues. From germline, CDR1 is SGHRS and CDR2 YFSETQ. The sequencing used CD8+ T cells from blood, collected 12 months after liver transplant. This TCR was recovered from a human patient who received a liver transplant. Some of the T cells may derive from the graft donor. This chain connects TRBV5-1 to TRBJ1-2; D is unresolved. The CDR3 region has the DNA TGCGCCAGCAGCTTCACCTTGGATGTTAACTATGGCTACACCTTC. This codes for CASSFTLDVNYGYTF.